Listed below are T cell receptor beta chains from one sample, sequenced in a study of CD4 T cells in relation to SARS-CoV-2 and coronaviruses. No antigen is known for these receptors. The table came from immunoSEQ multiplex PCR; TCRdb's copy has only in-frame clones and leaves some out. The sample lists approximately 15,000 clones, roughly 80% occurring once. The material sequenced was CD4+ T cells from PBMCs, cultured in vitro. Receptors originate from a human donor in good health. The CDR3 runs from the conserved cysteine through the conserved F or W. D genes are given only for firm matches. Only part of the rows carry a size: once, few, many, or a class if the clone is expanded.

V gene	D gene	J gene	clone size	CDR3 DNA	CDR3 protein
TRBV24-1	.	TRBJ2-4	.	TGTGCCACCAGTGATTATAAGCTACAGGGCGGCAAAAACATTCAGTACTTC	CATSDYKLQGGKNIQYF
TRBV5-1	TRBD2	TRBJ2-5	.	TGCGCCAGCAGCGAAGCGGGAATTGAGGGCCAGTACTTC	CASSEAGIEGQYF
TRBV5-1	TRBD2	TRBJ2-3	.	TGCGCCAGCAGCTTGGTAGCGGGGGCCACAGATACGCAGTATTTT	CASSLVAGATDTQYF
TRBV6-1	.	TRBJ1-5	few	TGTGCCAGCAGTTTCCGGGACGGTAATCAGCCCCAGCATTTT	CASSFRDGNQPQHF
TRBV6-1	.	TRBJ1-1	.	TGTGCCAGCAGTGAAGCTAGGACAGAAGCTTTCTTT	CASSEARTEAFF
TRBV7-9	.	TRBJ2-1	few	TGTGCCAGCAGCTTAAGCGGTAGCTCCTACAATGAGCAGTTCTTC	CASSLSGSSYNEQFF
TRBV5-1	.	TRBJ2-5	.	TGCGCCAGCAGCTTGTCAGGGGATGAGACCCAGTACTTC	CASSLSGDETQYF
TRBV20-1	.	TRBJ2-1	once	TGCAGTCCCATGAGCGAAAATGAGCAGTTCTTC	CSPMSENEQFF
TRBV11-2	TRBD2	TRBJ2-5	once	TGTGCCAGCAGCCCTGGGGGGGTGGTCGAGACCCAGTACTTC	CASSPGGVVETQYF
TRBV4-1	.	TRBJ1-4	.	TGCGCCAGCAGCCAAGATCGGGGGGGCAGCGAAAAACTGTTTTTT	CASSQDRGGSEKLFF
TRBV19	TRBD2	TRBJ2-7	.	TGTGCCAGTAGTCGAAGGACTAGCGGAATCTACGAGCAGTACTTC	CASSRRTSGIYEQYF
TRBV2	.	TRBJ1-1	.	TGTGCCAGCCAGAAGTCAACAACCCTACTGGGAACTGAAGCTTTCTTT	CASQKSTTLLGTEAFF
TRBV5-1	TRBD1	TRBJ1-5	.	TGCGCCAGCAGCTTAGGAGGGGGCGACGGTCAGCCCCAGCATTTT	CASSLGGGDGQPQHF
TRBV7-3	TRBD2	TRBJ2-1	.	TGTGCCAGCAGCTCCAGCGGGGCCTACAATGAGCAGTTCTTC	CASSSSGAYNEQFF
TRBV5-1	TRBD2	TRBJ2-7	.	TGCGCCAGCAGCCCTGTAGGGGCGGGAGTGGGAAACGAGCAGTACTTC	CASSPVGAGVGNEQYF
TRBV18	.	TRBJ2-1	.	TGTGCCAGCTCACCCCGGGACCAAGGGGGGTACAATGAGCAGTTCTTC	CASSPRDQGGYNEQFF
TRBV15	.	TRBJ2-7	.	TGTGCCACCAGCAACGGGCTGGGGAACGAGCAGTACTTC	CATSNGLGNEQYF
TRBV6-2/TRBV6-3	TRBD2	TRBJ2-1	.	TGTGCCAGCAGTTACTCGGTAGCGGGAGGGGTAGATGAGCAGTTCTTC	CASSYSVAGGVDEQFF
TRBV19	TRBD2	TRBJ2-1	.	TGTGCCAGTAGTATAGATCTCGGGAGGGGTGAGCAGTTCTTC	CASSIDLGRGEQFF
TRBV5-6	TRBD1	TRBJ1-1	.	TGTGCCAGCAGCTTGATTCCTCAGGGGGCGAAGGACACTGAAGCTTTCTTT	CASSLIPQGAKDTEAFF
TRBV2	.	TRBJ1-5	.	TGTGCCAGCAACCCCGGGGGGTATAGCAATCAGCCCCAGCATTTT	CASNPGGYSNQPQHF
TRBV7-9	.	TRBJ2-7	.	TGTGCCAGCAGCTCCCCCCCCCTAGCGTCTAATGAAAGCTCCTACGAGCAGTACTTC	CASSSPPLASNESSYEQYF
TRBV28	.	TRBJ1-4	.	TGTGCCAGCAGTTTATTCGGGACGACCTCTAATGAAAAACTGTTTTTT	CASSLFGTTSNEKLFF